These T cell receptor beta chains were read from a single sample in a study of T cell changes during pregnancy in multiple sclerosis. Sequencing used immunoSEQ multiplex PCR; TCRdb keeps in-frame clones, though not all of them. Of around 40,000 clones listed, 90% are singletons. Specimen: CD4+ T cells from peripheral blood mononuclear cells, collected in the second trimester of pregnancy. Receptors originate from a female donor with multiple sclerosis, enrolled in a pregnancy study. CDR3s include the opening cysteine and the closing phenylalanine or tryptophan. D genes are given only for firm matches. Only some rows state a clone size, as once, few, many or a class for expanded clones.

TRBJ2-7	NA	TRBV19	NA	TGTGCCAGTAGTCCAGCACGGGGTTTGGGCTACGAGCAGTACTTC	CASSPARGLGYEQYF
TRBJ1-2	NA	TRBV6-6	NA	TGTGCCAGCACCCTACAGGGTAACTATGGCTACACCTTC	CASTLQGNYGYTF
TRBJ2-5	NA	TRBV29-1	NA	TGCAGCGCATACGATGGAGGGGGCGAAGAGACCCAGTACTTC	CSAYDGGGEETQYF
TRBJ1-2	TRBD1	TRBV30	once	TGTGCCGGAATGACAGGGCCCCACACCTTC	CAGMTGPHTF
TRBJ1-1	NA	TRBV11-1	NA	TGTGCCAGCAGCTTTTTCTCAGAGAACACTGAAGCTTTCTTT	CASSFFSENTEAFF
TRBJ2-1	TRBD2	TRBV2	once	TGTGCCAGCAGTGTGGGACTAGCGGGGGCCTATGAGCAGTTCTTC	CASSVGLAGAYEQFF
TRBJ2-7	NA	TRBV5-1	NA	TGCGCCAGCTACGAGGGGGACTCCTACGAGCAGTACTTC	CASYEGDSYEQYF
TRBJ1-1	NA	TRBV6-6	NA	TGTGCCAGCAGTTACTCGCGGGGGACTGAAGCTTTCTTT	CASSYSRGTEAFF
TRBJ1-6	NA	TRBV10-3	few	TGTGCCATCAGTGATGGGCTTAATTCACCCCTCCACTTT	CAISDGLNSPLHF
TRBJ2-3	NA	TRBV18	few	TGTGCCAGCTCACGTTTACGGAGCACAGATACGCAGTATTTT	CASSRLRSTDTQYF
TRBJ1-3	NA	TRBV2	NA	TGTGCCAGCAAGGACAGAGGAAACACCATATATTTT	CASKDRGNTIYF
TRBJ2-7	NA	TRBV18	NA	TGTGCCAGCTCACCACCGACAGTCTACGAGCAGTACTTC	CASSPPTVYEQYF
TRBJ2-2	TRBD1	TRBV5-1	NA	TGCGCCAGCAGCTTAAGGACAGGAGGTGGCGGGGAGCTGTTTTTT	CASSLRTGGGGELFF
TRBJ1-1	NA	TRBV13	NA	TGTGCCAGCAGCTTAGGCAACAGTAACACTGAAGCTTTCTTT	CASSLGNSNTEAFF
TRBJ1-6	TRBD1	TRBV10-3	NA	TGTGCCAGCCGGGACAGTTATAATTCACCCCTCCACTTT	CASRDSYNSPLHF
TRBJ1-5	TRBD1	TRBV19	NA	TGTGCCAGTAGTAAGACAGGGGCAGGGCAGCCCCAGCATTTT	CASSKTGAGQPQHF
TRBJ2-3	TRBD2	TRBV6-5	NA	TGTGCCAGCAGACCCCAGCGGGGGCGGGATACGCAGTATTTT	CASRPQRGRDTQYF
TRBJ2-2	NA	TRBV29-1	NA	TGCAGCGTTTCCCGTCCGGGGGTAGCGAACACCGGGGAGCTGTTTTTT	CSVSRPGVANTGELFF
TRBJ1-2	NA	TRBV4-2	NA	TGTGCCAGCAGCCAAGAATTGAGGCGGGCATACACCTTC	CASSQELRRAYTF
TRBJ1-2	NA	TRBV29-1	NA	TGCAGCGTTGAATTACCAGGGAGGGGCTATGGCTACACCTTC	CSVELPGRGYGYTF
TRBJ1-2	NA	TRBV27	NA	TGTGCCAGCACCCCCTTGGGGCAGGGGACCTATGGCTACACCTTC	CASTPLGQGTYGYTF
TRBJ2-3	NA	TRBV7-9	NA	TGTGCCAGCAGATACGCCCAGATCGGGGGGCTACCCACAGATACGCAGTATTTT	CASRYAQIGGLPTDTQYF
TRBJ1-1	NA	TRBV7-8	NA	TGTGCCAGCAGCTTAACGGGGGGAGGTCGTACTGAAGCTTTCTTT	CASSLTGGGRTEAFF
TRBJ2-1	NA	TRBV5-1	NA	TGCGCCAGCAGCTTGGCCACAACCTCCTACAATGAGCAGTTCTTC	CASSLATTSYNEQFF
TRBJ1-2	TRBD1	TRBV5-6	NA	TGTGCCAGCAGACGGGAGGGACAGAACTATGGCTACACCTTC	CASRREGQNYGYTF
TRBJ1-4	NA	TRBV4-3	NA	TGCGCCAGCAGCCAAGATCACCGGATCTCGGGTGAAAAACTGTTTTTT	CASSQDHRISGEKLFF
TRBJ1-1	NA	TRBV5-8	once	TGTGCCAGCAGCTTGGTGCACCGCCTAAGTGACACTGAAGCTTTCTTT	CASSLVHRLSDTEAFF
TRBJ2-7	NA	TRBV20-1	NA	TGCAGTGCTAGCTGGGAGTACGAGCAGTACTTC	CSASWEYEQYF
TRBJ2-3	TRBD1	TRBV18	NA	TGTGCCAGCTCAACAGGGGGCACAGATACGCAGTATTTT	CASSTGGTDTQYF
TRBJ1-2	NA	TRBV19	once	TGTGCCAGTAGTCCACCGTACGGTTATGGCTACACCTTC	CASSPPYGYGYTF
TRBJ1-2	NA	TRBV5-6	few	TGTGCCAGCAGCTTGGCCCACGGCTATGGCTACACCTTC	CASSLAHGYGYTF
TRBJ1-2	TRBD1	TRBV7-2	NA	TGTGCCAGCAGCTCTGGACAGGGGGATCGGGGCTACACCTTC	CASSSGQGDRGYTF
TRBJ1-3	TRBD1	TRBV16	NA	TGTGCCAGCAGCCAATCAGGGGGCTTCGGAAACACCATATATTTT	CASSQSGGFGNTIYF
TRBJ1-1	TRBD1	TRBV10-1	few	TGCGCCAGCATGGGACAGATGAACACTGAAGCTTTCTTT	CASMGQMNTEAFF
TRBJ1-6	TRBD1	TRBV7-3	NA	TGTGCCAGCAGCCAACAGGGGGGAGAGGGATCACCCCTCCACTTT	CASSQQGGEGSPLHF